This T cell receptor (beta chain) was sequenced in a study of blood T cell repertoires in COVID-19. Using immunoSEQ multiplex PCR, the repertoire was profiled, and TCRdb retains in-frame clones only, with some absent. In the table there are 200,000 to 250,000 clones, about 89% of which are singletons. Germline V gene lookup returns CDR1 GTSNPN and CDR2 SVGIG (reference sequence). CDR3 size: 12 residues. The V end was cut by 2 bases, the J end by 8 bases, with 12 bases between. Participants were aged about 18 to 100 years, lived in about 26 US areas, and enrolled virtually. Symptom resolution, clearance, or two negative PCRs marked donors in Cohort 3 as recovered. This clone was observed a few times.

The V gene is TRBV30, the J gene TRBJ1-2, with D possibly being TRBD1 (6 bases). Material for sequencing was PBMCs or T cells enriched from blood (not recorded which). The clonotype was recovered from a woman younger than 45 who had recovered from COVID-19. The CDR3 sequence: CAWSNRVSGYTF. Written as DNA, the CDR3 is TGTGCCTGGAGTAACAGGGTGAGCGGCTACACCTTC.